A selection of T cell receptor beta chains follows, all from one sample in a study of post-analysis software for immune sequencing data. TCRdb reprocessed the PCR reads via MiXCR and lists one record per CDR3 protein. Seen here are about half a million distinct CDR3 sequences, 45% observed once, and the top ten hold about 12%. The source material was blood. Source of these receptors: a girl aged 10 to 17 with multiple sclerosis. Both conserved end residues are trimmed from each CDR3.

v_call: TRBV3-1
j_call: TRBJ2-3
cdr3_aa: ASSQDGGGIGLDTQY

v_call: TRBV12-3/TRBV12-4
j_call: TRBJ2-1
cdr3_aa: ASSPQGAGYYNEQF

v_call: TRBV28
j_call: TRBJ2-7
cdr3_aa: ASSLPGQGIGEQY

v_call: TRBV7-2
j_call: -
cdr3_aa: ASSLGADNSYEQY

v_call: TRBV7-8
j_call: TRBJ2-5
cdr3_aa: ASSLSVGGNEQY

v_call: TRBV5-1
j_call: TRBJ2-2
cdr3_aa: ASSLDNGELF

v_call: TRBV7-3
j_call: TRBJ2-7
cdr3_aa: ASSSTGTSGEQY

v_call: TRBV9
j_call: TRBJ2-5
cdr3_aa: ASSVRLGETQY

v_call: TRBV5-1
j_call: TRBJ2-7
cdr3_aa: ASSLRGRERYEQY

v_call: TRBV24-1
j_call: TRBJ2-1
cdr3_aa: ATSDARDSVQNEQF

v_call: TRBV5-6
j_call: TRBJ1-2
cdr3_aa: ASNSHNYGYT

v_call: TRBV5-1
j_call: TRBJ2-7
cdr3_aa: ASSFRDTPALSDEQY

v_call: TRBV16
j_call: TRBJ1-2
cdr3_aa: ASSLTKTGSNYGYT

v_call: TRBV4-2
j_call: TRBJ2-7
cdr3_aa: ASSPGTGLAYEQY

v_call: TRBV24-1
j_call: TRBJ2-3
cdr3_aa: ATSDWGDTQY

v_call: TRBV5-1
j_call: TRBJ2-5
cdr3_aa: ASSLAGTGGETQY

v_call: TRBV4-3
j_call: TRBJ2-3
cdr3_aa: ASSRAPRGAEGPDTQY

v_call: TRBV27
j_call: TRBJ1-5
cdr3_aa: ASGPLDAPVTQH

v_call: TRBV20-1
j_call: TRBJ2-3
cdr3_aa: SARDRGKSTDTQY

v_call: TRBV7-2
j_call: TRBJ2-1
cdr3_aa: ASSLAQHRWTSGSNEQF

v_call: TRBV7-2
j_call: TRBJ2-3
cdr3_aa: ASSSGGDTSTDTQY

v_call: TRBV7-8
j_call: TRBJ1-1
cdr3_aa: ATLGPTEAF

v_call: TRBV2
j_call: TRBJ2-2
cdr3_aa: ASRQESGTGELF

v_call: TRBV10-3
j_call: TRBJ1-1
cdr3_aa: ATSTDYTEAF

v_call: TRBV20-1
j_call: TRBJ2-3
cdr3_aa: SAPAWITRAGDTQY

v_call: TRBV27
j_call: TRBJ2-7
cdr3_aa: ASKIAGGLYEQY

v_call: TRBV5-1
j_call: TRBJ2-1
cdr3_aa: ASSLGPSFNEQF

v_call: TRBV6-1
j_call: TRBJ1-2
cdr3_aa: ASSRTGIGYT

v_call: TRBV29-1
j_call: TRBJ2-7
cdr3_aa: SVGGHASYEQY

v_call: TRBV4-1
j_call: TRBJ1-2
cdr3_aa: ASSPPWGQANYGYT

v_call: TRBV5-6
j_call: TRBJ2-1
cdr3_aa: ASSPSSVNEQF

v_call: TRBV29-1
j_call: TRBJ2-5
cdr3_aa: SALMGETQY

v_call: TRBV12-3/TRBV12-4
j_call: -
cdr3_aa: ASSPGLVGREQY

v_call: TRBV20-1
j_call: TRBJ2-5
cdr3_aa: SARVPDRATETQY

v_call: TRBV7-2
j_call: TRBJ2-2
cdr3_aa: ASSARSRGNGELF

v_call: TRBV12-3/TRBV12-4
j_call: TRBJ1-6
cdr3_aa: ASSVITGDHNSPLH

v_call: TRBV5-1
j_call: -
cdr3_aa: ASSPQAGTYTEQY

v_call: TRBV29-1
j_call: TRBJ2-1
cdr3_aa: SVAGGVEQF

v_call: TRBV20-1
j_call: TRBJ2-3
cdr3_aa: SARTPGLAGTDTQY

v_call: TRBV2
j_call: TRBJ2-1
cdr3_aa: AVRRTSSYNEQF

v_call: TRBV6-6
j_call: TRBJ2-7
cdr3_aa: AGSPGQYYEQY

v_call: TRBV7-2
j_call: TRBJ1-5
cdr3_aa: AGSLAGQGSQPQH

v_call: TRBV6-5
j_call: TRBJ2-7
cdr3_aa: ASSYGRRGDYEQY

v_call: TRBV6-6
j_call: TRBJ1-1
cdr3_aa: ATHQGGTEAF

v_call: TRBV7-3
j_call: TRBJ2-1
cdr3_aa: ASSLVGAPDEQF

v_call: TRBV5-1
j_call: TRBJ2-5
cdr3_aa: ASSLAGDYNEQY

v_call: TRBV7-2
j_call: TRBJ2-5
cdr3_aa: ASSLTWEQY

v_call: TRBV6-1
j_call: TRBJ2-3
cdr3_aa: ASSEGVDTQY

v_call: TRBV28
j_call: TRBJ2-1
cdr3_aa: ASSESSEQF

v_call: TRBV20-1
j_call: TRBJ2-1
cdr3_aa: SAILGFDSEQF

v_call: TRBV7-9
j_call: TRBJ1-5
cdr3_aa: ASSFDSSNQPQH

v_call: TRBV20-1
j_call: TRBJ2-3
cdr3_aa: SAPRLARTDTQY

v_call: TRBV4-1
j_call: TRBJ1-4
cdr3_aa: ASSLPLGTGEEKLF

v_call: TRBV12-3/TRBV12-4
j_call: TRBJ1-2
cdr3_aa: ASSLDRVDGYT

v_call: TRBV12-3/TRBV12-4
j_call: TRBJ2-7
cdr3_aa: ASRGDRGNGEQY

v_call: TRBV6-6
j_call: TRBJ2-1
cdr3_aa: ASRGQGASSEQF

v_call: TRBV7-2
j_call: TRBJ2-3
cdr3_aa: ASSLPPTDTQY

v_call: TRBV28
j_call: TRBJ1-2
cdr3_aa: ASSSQGGGGANYGYT